This T cell receptor (beta chain) emerged from a study of blood T cells in healthy people across ages. CDR1 is LNHDA, CDR2 SQIVND, per germline (reference sequence). This CDR3 is 15 amino acids long. Primed by a sample-barcoded 5' primer and a J-beta primer mix, a second PCR proceeded for about 6 to 11 cycles. TCRdb redid the calling of the 5' RACE reads with MiXCR, one entry per CDR3 protein. The sample yields roughly 2 million distinct CDR3 sequences, around half seen once. Study conclusions and caveats: Higher naive T cell percentage went strongly together with higher TCR beta diversity.

Of note for this clonotype: No antigen is known for it.

The sequenced material came from blood. The chain combines TRBV19 with TRBJ2-7; TRBD1 agrees at 9 bases. The tail of the sequence fits TRBJ2-5 better, so the J call may be wrong. The source of this sequence is a woman in her thirties or forties in good health. The CDR3 spells CASSTTGTGSKTQYF. In DNA form, the CDR3 reads TGTGCCAGTAGTACGACCGGGACAGGGAGTAAGACCCAGTACTTC.